One TCR beta chain is described in this entry. This may be a read error: a much more frequent sequence differs by one nucleotide. CDR3 size: 12 residues. This sample was taken from a study of radiation and T cells in renal cell carcinoma. At the level of the study: Nephrectomy followed 15 Gy stereotactic body radiation by 4 weeks.

Only in-frame clones appear in the TCRdb table, and some are missing; sequencing was by immunoSEQ multiplex PCR. The table lists some 150,000 clones, approximately 82% of them singletons, with 20% to 25% in the top ten. Time point in this sample: baseline pretreatment blood. Treatment of the sample: 15 Gy SBRT to primary tumor, nephrectomy 4 weeks later. The material was blood, obtained from a patient whose treatment included radiotherapy and nephrectomy. The clonotype comes from a woman aged 45 to 65 with renal cell carcinoma. The chain is built from TRBV21-1 and TRBJ2-1. TRBV21-1 is labeled a pseudogene. Here the CDR3 DNA reads TGTGCCAGCAGCTTGGTCGACAATGAGCAGTTCTTC. Protein sequence: CASSLVDNEQFF.